Below are 17 T cell receptor beta chains sequenced from a single sample in a study of T cell responses to AZD1222 COVID-19 vaccine. Profiled with immunoSEQ multiplex PCR; TCRdb holds only in-frame clones, not every one. The repertoire holds around 110,000 clones, with about 80% as singletons. This specimen consisted of peripheral blood, obtained on day 0 of AZD1222 vaccination. These receptors originate from an adult in good health.

CDR3 loop: CASSWWNPTPGYEQYF. CDR3 bases: TGTGCCAGCAGCTGGTGGAACCCCACGCCGGGCTACGAGCAGTACTTC. The chain is built from TRBV5-6 and TRBJ2-7; D is undetermined. The V end was cut by 3 bases, the J end by 3 bases, with 19 bases between. The CDR3 loop spans 16 amino acids. CDR1 is SGHDT and CDR2 is YYEEEE in the germline V gene. The variable domain in full, completed from reference TRBV5-6 and TRBJ2-7, reads DAGVTQSPTHLIKTRGQQVTLRCSPKSGHDTVSWYQQALGQGPQFIFQYYEEEERQRGNFPDRFSGHQFPNYSSELNVNALLLGDSALYLCASSWWNPTPGYEQYFGPGTRLTVT.

This sequence joins TRBV5-6 and TRBJ1-1, with D tentatively TRBD1 (6 bases). The CDR3 has 13 residues. The V end was cut by 4 bases, the J end by 7 bases, with 14 bases between. Germline V lookup: CDR1 SGHDT, CDR2 YYEEEE. The CDR3 sequence is CASSQGLPGEAFF. In DNA, the CDR3 is TGTGCCAGCAGCCAGGGGTTACCGGGTGAAGCTTTCTTT.

Only a few counts were recorded for this clone. The chain recombines TRBV21-1 with TRBJ2-1; the table names TRBD1, a call not compared with the DNA. TRBV21-1 is a known pseudogene. The CDR3 length is 14 residues. This CDR3 is CASSRAYLYNELFF. CDR3 nucleotide sequence: TGTGCCAGCAGCAGGGCGTACTTATACAATGAGCTGTTCTTC.

This chain links TRBV3-1 (or the pseudogene TRBV3-2) with TRBJ2-7, with D possibly matching TRBD2 (5 bases). The germline CDR1 and CDR2 sequences are LGHDT and YNNKEL (reference sequence). This CDR3 region has 11 residues. The V gene lost 8 bases and the J gene lost 4 bases, with 9 bases spanning the gap. CDR3: CASSSSYEQYF. In nucleotides, the CDR3 is TGTGCCAGCTCTAGCAGTTACGAGCAGTACTTC.

The gene calls are TRBV28 and TRBJ1-2; the match to TRBD1 covers 7 bases. Germline loops: CDR1 MDHEN, CDR2 SYDVKM. The CDR3 has 15 residues. The V gene end was trimmed by 5 bases and the J gene end by 7 bases; junction bases not matched to a gene: 13. In DNA, the CDR3 is TGTGCCAGCAGTCCGCAGGGGGATCGGGGCCGTGGCTACACCTTC. It specifies CASSPQGDRGRGYTF.

The chain employs TRBV3-1 (or the pseudogene TRBV3-2) and TRBJ1-1; D is ambiguous. The germline gives CDR1 LGHDT, CDR2 YNNKEL (reference sequence). This CDR3 is 13 amino acids long. Trimming removed 3 bases from V and 4 bases from J, with 9 bases in between. The CDR3 sequence: CASSQGGSTEAFF. The DNA of the CDR3 is TGTGCCAGCAGCCAGGGCGGAAGCACTGAAGCTTTCTTT.

The chain is built from TRBV18 and TRBJ2-7, with 10 bases fitting TRBD1. Germline assignment: CDR1 KGHSH and CDR2 LQKENI. The CDR3 is 15 amino acids. Trimming removed 5 bases from V and 4 bases from J; junction bases left unmatched: 8. As DNA, the CDR3 is TGTGCCAGCTCAACCTCGACAGGGGGCTCTTACGAGCAGTACTTC. Amino acids: CASSTSTGGSYEQYF.

The genes are TRBV9 and TRBJ2-7, with TRBD1 as a possible D gene (5 bases). V was pared by 3 bases and J by 6 bases, with 10 bases between. The CDR3 spans 12 residues. CDR1 SGDLS and CDR2 YYNGEE come from the germline V gene. The CDR3 DNA reads TGTGCCAGCAGCGCGCAGGGTCTCGAGCAGTACTTC. This translates into CASSAQGLEQYF.

As for this clone: Since a much larger clone is just one base distant, this may be a read error. This rearrangement joins TRBV28 to TRBJ1-2; the D is unclear. The V gene's germline CDR1 is MDHEN and CDR2 SYDVKM. The V end was cut by 6 bases, the J end by 2 bases, with 4 bases between. There are 11 residues in the CDR3. CDR3: CASSQNYGYTF. In DNA, the CDR3 is TGTGCCAGCAGCCAAAACTATGGCTACACCTTC.

This clone was seen more than once but under ten times. This sequence joins TRBV12-3 or TRBV12-4 and TRBJ2-1, with a tentative D call TRBD2 (5 bases). There are 11 residues in the CDR3. V was pared by 6 bases and J by 8 bases, with 8 bases between. For the CDR3, the DNA is TGTGCCAGCAGAGCGGTGGATGAGCAGTTCTTC. Translating gives CASRAVDEQFF.

The chain is built from TRBV9 and TRBJ2-3; 12 nucleotides align to TRBD2. The CDR3 sequence is 16 residues long. The germline V gene encodes CDR1 SGDLS and CDR2 YYNGEE. Trimming took 4 bases from V and 0 from J; bases not matched to a gene: 3. CDR3 DNA sequence: TGTGCCAGCAGCCTAGGGACTAGCGGGAGCACAGATACGCAGTATTTT. Its translation is CASSLGTSGSTDTQYF.

The V and J genes are TRBV5-1 and TRBJ2-1; 7 bases match TRBD2. V shed 6 bases, J shed 7 bases, and the junction held 10 bases outside the gene matches. The CDR3 contains 14 residues. CDR1 is SGHRS, CDR2 YFSETQ, per germline. CDR3 residues: CASNGLAGTNEQFF. Here the CDR3 DNA reads TGCGCCAGCAATGGGTTAGCGGGTACAAATGAGCAGTTCTTC.

In nucleotides, the CDR3 is TGTGCCACCAGTGATTTCGGACAGGGGGCCGGGCCGGAGCAGTTCTTC. This sequence encodes CATSDFGQGAGPEQFF. The chain has TRBV24-1 and TRBJ2-1; the match to TRBD1 covers 11 bases. The CDR3 contains 16 residues. The junction had 8 bases not matched to a gene; V was cut back by 1 base and J by 10 bases. Germline lookup yields CDR1 KGHDR and CDR2 SFDVKD.

Notes on this clone: Other DNA sequences in this sample translate to the same CDR3. The V gene is TRBV6-5, the J gene TRBJ1-1, with D uncertain. Trimming took 0 bases from V and 0 from J, leaving 5 bases between them. The germline V gene encodes CDR1 MNHEY and CDR2 SVGAGI. The CDR3 sequence is 14 residues long. CDR3 residues: CASSYSGVNTEAFF. The CDR3 DNA follows: TGTGCCAGCAGTTACTCAGGAGTGAACACTGAAGCTTTCTTT.

V is TRBV6-2 or TRBV6-3 and J is TRBJ1-2; 9 nucleotides match TRBD1. Germline CDR1 and CDR2: MNHEY and SVGEGT. V shed 4 bases, J shed 2 bases, and the junction held 8 bases outside the gene matches. The CDR3 extends over 16 amino acids. The CDR3 DNA is TGTGCCAGCAGTTTTCGGACAGGGGATAACAACTATGGCTACACCTTC. Residues: CASSFRTGDNNYGYTF.

This chain connects TRBV28 to TRBJ1-5; TRBD1 is a possible D gene (6 bases). CDR3 size: 16 residues. V was trimmed by 3 bases and J by 4 bases, leaving 16 bases between them. The germline gives CDR1 MDHEN, CDR2 SYDVKM. The CDR3 nucleotides read TGTGCCAGCAGTTTTGTCGGACAGTTCGGTAATCAGCCCCAGCATTTT. This codes for CASSFVGQFGNQPQHF.

The chain couples TRBV7-2 to TRBJ2-3, with 11 bases matching TRBD1. V shed 1 base, J shed 6 bases, and the junction held 9 bases outside the gene matches. Germline CDR1 SGHTA, CDR2 FQGNSA. The CDR3 contains 17 residues. The CDR3 region is CASSLVWGQGGKDTQYF. Written as DNA, the CDR3 is TGTGCCAGCAGCTTAGTTTGGGGACAGGGGGGGAAGGATACGCAGTATTTT.